These 21 T cell receptor beta chains came from one sample sequenced in a study of beta chain features in type 1 diabetes. Expressed TCRB transcripts were sequenced because the isolated RNA had all been reverse transcribed beforehand. Profiled with immunoSEQ multiplex PCR; TCRdb holds only in-frame clones, not every one. The table has about 220,000 clones, roughly 11% seen once. The specimen was central memory CD4+ T cells from blood. The receptors shown here come from a man between 18 and 29 years old in good health.

Only a few counts were recorded for this clone. Other DNA sequences within the sample encode an identical CDR3. The CDR3 DNA reads as TGTGCCAGCAGCTCACTAAGAGAGACCCAGTACTTC. Its translation is CASSSLRETQYF. The V and J genes are TRBV7-9 and TRBJ2-5, with no clear D. V was shortened by 4 bases and J by 4 bases, with 7 bases between the two germline ends. The CDR3 contains 12 residues. CDR1 and CDR2 from the germline V gene are SEHNR and FQNEAQ (reference sequence).

This clone was found a few times. The genes are TRBV7-8 and TRBJ1-2; D gene uncertain. V was shortened by 2 bases and J by 7 bases, with 8 bases between the two germline ends. Germline assignment: CDR1 SGHVS and CDR2 FQNEAQ. The CDR3 has 12 amino acids. DNA for the CDR3: TGTGCCAGCAGCTTACAGGAGGGTGGCTACACCTTC. This sequence encodes CASSLQEGGYTF.

A few counts support this clone. V is TRBV5-1 and J is TRBJ2-1, with a tentative D call TRBD2 (6 bases). CDR3 length: 16 amino acids. Germline V lookup: CDR1 SGHRS, CDR2 YFSETQ. The V and J ends lost 0 bases and 7 bases respectively, with 17 bases between them. The CDR3 bases are TGCGCCAGCAGCTTGGGTTCGGCAGGGAGGAAGAATGAGCAGTTCTTC. Translation: CASSLGSAGRKNEQFF.

V usage is TRBV4-3 and J usage is TRBJ2-3; D may be TRBD2 (7 bases). Between the trimmed V and J ends, which lost 0 bases and 3 bases, there was a span of 16 bases. This CDR3 is built from 17 residues. Germline V gene data show CDR1 as LGHNA and CDR2 as YSLEER. In nucleotides, the CDR3 is TGCGCCAGCAGCCAAGACCTCGGGGGGCAAAGGACAGATACGCAGTATTTT. It yields the protein CASSQDLGGQRTDTQYF.

Only a few counts were recorded for this clone. DNA for the CDR3: TGTGCCAGCAGTGAAGCGGGAGGGGGGGCCCGTTATGGCTACACCTTC. This encodes CASSEAGGGARYGYTF. This sequence joins TRBV6-1 and TRBJ1-2, with D tentatively TRBD1 (6 bases). Trimming stripped 0 bases from V and 5 bases from J, with 16 bases between. CDR1 is MNHNS and CDR2 is SASEGT in the germline V gene. The CDR3 is 16 residues long.

The genes are TRBV7-2 and TRBJ2-1; D not certain. In germline, CDR1 is SGHTA, CDR2 FQGNSA. CDR3 length equals 17 residues. V was trimmed by 2 bases and J by 0 bases, leaving 14 bases between them. The CDR3 loop is CASSLYWQPSSYNEQFF. The CDR3 DNA reads TGTGCCAGCAGCTTATATTGGCAGCCGAGCTCCTACAATGAGCAGTTCTTC.

There are many counts of this clone. The chain is built from TRBV10-3 and TRBJ2-2; 7 bases are a match to TRBD2. The junction had 10 bases not matched to a gene; V was cut back by 7 bases and J by 2 bases. Germline loops: CDR1 ENHRY, CDR2 SYGVKD. The CDR3 has 16 residues. CDR3 amino acids: CAITTAPAGNTGELFF. CDR3 DNA: TGTGCCATCACCACCGCCCCAGCGGGAAACACCGGGGAGCTGTTTTTT.

Remarks on this clone: This same CDR3 is encoded by further DNA sequences in the sample. This sequence joins TRBV7-2 and TRBJ2-3, with a weak D call TRBD2 (6 bases). The CDR3 contains 15 residues. Trimming stripped 1 base from V and 4 bases from J, with 12 bases between. The germline V gene encodes CDR1 SGHTA and CDR2 FQGNSA. The CDR3 is CASSLGGRGADTQYF. In DNA, the CDR3 is TGTGCCAGCAGCTTAGGTGGGCGGGGCGCAGATACGCAGTATTTT.

A few counts support this clone. The chain employs TRBV2 and TRBJ1-4; the D gene is possibly TRBD1 (6 bases). CDR3 length: 14 amino acids. Germline V gives CDR1 SNHLY, CDR2 FYNNEI. V dropped 6 bases and J dropped 4 bases, with 12 bases sitting between them. CDR3 nucleotides: TGTGCCAGCAGAGACAGGAGACATAATGAAAAACTGTTTTTT. Translating gives CASRDRRHNEKLFF.

The chain has TRBV19 and TRBJ2-7, with TRBD1 identical over 7 bases. Trimming at V came to 6 bases and at J to 2 bases, leaving 10 bases not matched to a gene. Per germline, CDR1 LNHDA and CDR2 SQIVND (reference sequence). CDR3 length: 15 residues. DNA of the CDR3: TGTGCCAGTAGACAGACGACAGGGATGACCTACGAGCAGTACTTC. Residues: CASRQTTGMTYEQYF.

Only a few counts were recorded for this clone. The V and J genes are TRBV4-1 and TRBJ2-1; D is possibly TRBD2 (6 bases). The CDR3 is 14 residues long. Germline V gene lookup returns CDR1 MGHRA and CDR2 YSYEKL. V lost 0 bases and J lost 7, with 10 bases in between. CDR3 sequence reads: CASSQDGGKNEQFF. CDR3 nucleotide sequence: TGCGCCAGCAGCCAAGACGGGGGAAAAAATGAGCAGTTCTTC.

This sequence joins TRBV30 and TRBJ2-3, with D hard to call. Germline V gene lookup returns CDR1 GTSNPN and CDR2 SVGIG (reference sequence). This CDR3 is 12 amino acids long. Trimming left V 2 bases short and J 14 bases short, with 17 bases between. CDR3 sequence reads: CAWSPLTRQRYF. The CDR3 coding sequence is TGTGCCTGGAGTCCTCTCACAAGGCAGCGGTATTTT.

This clone was picked up many times. J is TRBJ1-1 and V is TRBV2; no definite D call. This CDR3 contains 9 residues. V gave up 11 bases and J gave up 0 bases, with 1 base separating them. Germline-derived CDR1 and CDR2 are SNHLY and FYNNEI. In DNA, the CDR3 is TGTGCCTTGAACACTGAAGCTTTCTTT. It translates to CALNTEAFF.

This chain's CDR3 is CASTKGTSGTHEQFF. The CDR3 nucleotides are TGTGCCAGCACAAAAGGGACTAGCGGGACCCATGAGCAGTTCTTC. V and J are TRBV6-1 and TRBJ2-1; TRBD2 matches at 13 bases. The V gene's germline CDR1 is MNHNS and CDR2 SASEGT. Trimming cost V 7 bases and J 8 bases; bases outside gene matches: 8. This CDR3 is 15 amino acids long.

This clone has a handful of counts. This chain uses TRBV30 with TRBJ2-7, with 7 positions matching TRBD1. This CDR3 has 15 amino acids. Germline values: CDR1 GTSNPN, CDR2 SVGIG (reference sequence). V was clipped by 2 bases and J by 5 bases; unmatched bases: 12. This CDR3 is CAWSSDRVIPHEQYF. The CDR3 DNA is TGTGCCTGGAGTTCCGACAGGGTAATTCCGCACGAGCAGTACTTC.

The V and J genes are TRBV25-1 and TRBJ2-3; tentatively, D is TRBD2 (6 bases). V dropped 3 bases and J dropped 0 bases, with 10 bases sitting between them. The CDR3 is made up of 15 amino acids. Germline V gene data show CDR1 as MGHDK and CDR2 as SYGVNS. DNA of the CDR3: TGTGCCAGCAGTGACTCTAGCGCTAGCACAGATACGCAGTATTTT. It is translated as CASSDSSASTDTQYF.

This chain connects TRBV7-2 to TRBJ2-1; no reliable D call. The CDR3 length is 15 residues. V gave up 3 bases and J gave up 7 bases, with 16 bases separating them. Germline CDR1 SGHTA, CDR2 FQGNSA. This chain's CDR3 is CASSFPMAGRNEQFF. The CDR3 DNA is TGTGCCAGCAGCTTCCCGATGGCAGGTCGGAATGAGCAGTTCTTC.

As regards this clone: A read error may be the cause here, since a much bigger clone is one base away. The identical CDR3 is also encoded by other nucleotide sequences in the sample. CDR3 sequence (DNA): TGTGCCAGCAGTGATTGGAGCTCCTACAATGAGCAGTTCTTC. As protein: CASSDWSSYNEQFF. This chain uses TRBV6-5 with TRBJ2-1; D gene ambiguous. From germline, CDR1 is MNHEY and CDR2 SVGAGI. V was cut by 5 bases and J by 0 bases, with 8 bases left in between. This CDR3 contains 14 residues.

The chain is built from TRBV30 and TRBJ2-6; D possibly matches TRBD1 or TRBD2 (6 bases each). Trimming took 3 bases from V and 1 from J, leaving 25 bases between them. The CDR3 is 20 amino acids. CDR1 GTSNPN and CDR2 SVGIG come from the germline V gene (reference sequence). The CDR3 sequence is CAWSLLSAGHVISGANVLTF. CDR3 sequence (DNA): TGTGCCTGGAGCCTTCTCAGTGCGGGACACGTGATTTCTGGGGCCAACGTCCTGACTTTC.

This clone occurred many times. J is TRBJ2-1 and V is TRBV21-1. TRBV21-1 is shown as a pseudogene. CDR3 length equals 14 residues. CDR3 region: CASSKPRSSAEQFF. In nucleotides, the CDR3 is TGTGCCAGCAGCAAACCGCGCTCCTCGGCTGAGCAGTTCTTC.

This clone has more than one count but fewer than ten. The rearrangement joins TRBV27 to TRBJ2-3, with 7 bases fitting TRBD1. CDR3 length: 14 residues. V was clipped by 5 bases and J by 6 bases; unmatched bases: 8. Per the germline V gene, CDR1 is MNHEY and CDR2 is SMNVEV (reference sequence). The CDR3 nucleotides are TGTGCCAGCAGTACGACAGGGTGGCTTGATACGCAGTATTTT. Its translation is CASSTTGWLDTQYF.